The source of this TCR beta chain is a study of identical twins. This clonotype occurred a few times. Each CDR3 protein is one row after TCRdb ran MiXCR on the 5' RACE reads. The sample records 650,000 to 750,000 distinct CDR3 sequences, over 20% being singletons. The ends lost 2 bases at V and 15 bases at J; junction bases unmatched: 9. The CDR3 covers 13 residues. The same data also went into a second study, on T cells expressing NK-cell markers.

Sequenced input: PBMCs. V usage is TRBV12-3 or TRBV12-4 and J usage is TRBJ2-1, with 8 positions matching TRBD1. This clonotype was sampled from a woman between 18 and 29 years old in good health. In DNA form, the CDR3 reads TGTGCCAGCAGTTTAATTAAGGGGACAGGTTGGTTCTTC. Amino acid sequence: CASSLIKGTGWFF.